The sequence of this TCR beta chain was determined in a study of shared clonotypes between healthy human individuals. The study, taken as a whole, reports: A small donor pool kept down the genetic and exposure-history diversity that was represented.

The germline CDR1 and CDR2 sequences are MNHEY and SMNVEV (reference sequence). CDR3 length equals 15 residues. V was clipped by 3 bases and J by 3 bases, with 12 bases between them. A note on this clone: The antigen is not known.

This table comes from immunoSEQ multiplex PCR, and its TCRdb copy is limited to in-frame clones, with some not included. The sample lists 740,000 or so clones; roughly 72% were seen once. The J gene is TRBJ2-1, the V gene TRBV27; possible D gene TRBD2, 6 bases. This TCR came from a young woman in good health. Material for sequencing was memory CD4+ T cells sorted from blood. Subset reported: CD45RA-negative fraction. CDR3 sequence reads: CASSFGGTIYNEQFF. DNA for the CDR3: TGTGCCAGCAGTTTTGGCGGGACCATCTACAATGAGCAGTTCTTC.